These 23 T cell receptor beta chains were sequenced from one sample in a study of T-cell reconstitution after alpha-beta-depleted transplantation in children. Unique molecular identifiers were built into the TCRbeta library. A single record per CDR3 protein comes from TCRdb applying MiXCR to the PCR reads. The profile shows 240,000 or so distinct CDR3 sequences, more than 10% of them singletons. The sample here was PBMCs from the stem cell graft donor, taken from the stem cell graft. Every receptor here comes from a human donor who donated a stem cell graft to a child with acute lymphoblastic leukemia.

The chain carries TRBV20-1 and TRBJ2-5, with 7 bases fitting TRBD1. The ends lost 6 bases at V and 6 bases at J; junction bases unmatched: 10. Germline loops: CDR1 DFQATT, CDR2 SNEGSKA (reference sequence). There are 13 residues in the CDR3. CDR3 protein: CSAPETGIKTQYF. CDR3 nucleotides: TGCAGTGCCCCGGAGACAGGGATTAAGACCCAGTACTTC.

The rearrangement uses TRBV5-1 and TRBJ1-1; D possibly corresponds to TRBD1 (5 bases). This CDR3 comprises 14 residues. V dropped 7 bases and J dropped 1 base, with 14 bases sitting between them. Germline CDR1 and CDR2: SGHRS and YFSETQ. The CDR3 spells CASARGDENTEAFF. The DNA of the CDR3 is TGCGCCAGCGCCCGAGGGGACGAGAACACTGAAGCTTTCTTT.

This clonotype has ten or more counts. The rearrangement uses TRBV5-1 and TRBJ2-5, with 14 bases matching TRBD2. CDR3 length: 17 residues. With 0 bases clipped from V and 4 bases from J, the junction kept 5 bases outside the gene matches. Looked up from germline, CDR1 is SGHRS and CDR2 is YFSETQ. CDR3 nucleotide sequence: TGCGCCAGCAGCTTGGGGGGACTAGCGGGAGAGGGAGAGACCCAGTACTTC. This gives the protein CASSLGGLAGEGETQYF.

On this clonotype: This may come from a read error, since a much larger clone is one base off. Because it lacks the conserved phenylalanine or tryptophan at the end, this CDR3 is likely a read error. The J gene is TRBJ2-3, the V gene TRBV20-1; TRBD2 is a possible D gene (5 bases). CDR1 is DFQATT, CDR2 SNEGSKA, per germline (reference sequence). V lost 6 bases to trimming and J lost 5 bases, with 21 bases between them. The CDR3 spans 15 residues. CDR3 in amino acids: CSAEKVLGRGDTQYL. In DNA, the CDR3 is TGCAGTGCCGAAAAGGTACTAGGGCGCGGAGATACGCAGTATTTG.

At least ten counts were recorded for this clonotype. The genes are TRBV7-9 and TRBJ1-1; 8 bases map to TRBD1. The germline gives CDR1 SEHNR, CDR2 FQNEAQ (reference sequence). The length of the CDR3 is 13 residues. V lost 1 base and J lost 8; bases outside the gene matches: 3. For the CDR3, the DNA is TGTGCCAGCAGCTTAGGCACAGGGGGGGAAGCTTTCTTT. The encoded protein is CASSLGTGGEAFF.

This clonotype has only a few counts. V usage is TRBV29-1 and J usage is TRBJ2-1; 7 nucleotides match TRBD1. With 3 bases clipped from V and 2 bases from J, the junction kept 4 bases outside the gene matches. This CDR3 is 14 amino acids long. Germline-derived CDR1 and CDR2 are SQVTM and ANQGSEA. The CDR3 loop is CSVDFGTAYNEQFF. As DNA, the CDR3 is TGCAGCGTTGATTTCGGGACAGCCTACAATGAGCAGTTCTTC.

This clonotype was counted many times. This chain connects TRBV5-1 to TRBJ2-3, with D perhaps matching TRBD2 (5 bases). Germline V lookup: CDR1 SGHRS, CDR2 YFSETQ. The CDR3 consists of 16 residues. V lost 0 bases, J lost 3 bases, and 14 bases lay in between. The CDR3: CASSLGIERATDTQYF. The DNA for the CDR3 is TGCGCCAGCAGCTTGGGGATTGAGAGGGCAACAGATACGCAGTATTTT.

This clonotype was picked up many times. The DNA of the CDR3 is TGTGCCAGCAGTTTACGGCCGGTCCCCTACAATGAGCAGTTCTTC. Translation: CASSLRPVPYNEQFF. The chain has TRBV27 and TRBJ2-1, with D hard to call. Per germline, CDR1 MNHEY and CDR2 SMNVEV (reference sequence). The ends were cut back, 2 bases at V and 2 bases at J, with 10 bases in the middle. This CDR3 is 15 amino acids long.

This clonotype appeared many times. V and J are TRBV3-1 and TRBJ2-3; D is undetermined. Germline V lookup: CDR1 LGHDT, CDR2 YNNKEL (reference sequence). V shed 4 bases and J shed 4 bases, with 12 bases lying between them. This CDR3 region has 14 residues. CDR3 nucleotides: TGTGCCAGCAGCCCCCCCCAGGCACCAGATACGCAGTATTTT. Its protein is CASSPPQAPDTQYF.

There are many counts of this clonotype. This chain uses TRBV6-1 with TRBJ2-7, with TRBD2 matching 7 bases. The junction had 6 bases not matched to a gene; V was cut back by 2 bases and J by 5 bases. CDR1 and CDR2 (germline): MNHNS, SASEGT. The CDR3 length is 14 residues. The CDR3 sequence is CASSEPGGSDEQYF. Here the CDR3 DNA reads TGTGCCAGCAGTGAACCGGGGGGTTCTGACGAGCAGTACTTC.

Ten or more counts support this clonotype. The J gene is TRBJ1-4, the V gene TRBV14; D is ambiguous. CDR3 length: 14 amino acids. Germline V gives CDR1 SGHDN, CDR2 FVKESK. V was pared by 6 bases and J by 4 bases, with 12 bases between. The CDR3 region is CASSAIIRNEKLFF. The CDR3 DNA reads TGTGCCAGCAGTGCAATAATCCGTAATGAAAAACTGTTTTTT.

This clonotype was counted between two and nine times. The V call is TRBV7-2, the J call TRBJ1-2; unclear D gene. The CDR3 length is 14 residues. The V gene lost 5 bases and the J gene lost 7 bases, with 17 bases spanning the gap. Germline V CDR1 and CDR2: SGHTA, FQGNSA. The CDR3 spells CASSASGLRGGYTF. The CDR3 DNA reads as TGTGCCAGCAGCGCGTCCGGGCTCCGGGGTGGCTACACCTTC.

The chain recombines TRBV25-1 with TRBJ2-3; 13 nucleotides agree with TRBD2. In germline, CDR1 is MGHDK, CDR2 SYGVNS. Germline trimming cut 4 bases from V and 4 bases from J; bases unmatched to any gene: 17. This CDR3 region has 20 residues. The CDR3: CASSGRTSGRGGVNPDTQYF. The CDR3 region has the DNA TGTGCCAGCAGTGGACGGACTAGCGGGAGAGGGGGTGTTAATCCAGATACGCAGTATTTT.

CDR3 protein: CASSSRGLNTEAFF. In DNA form, the CDR3 reads TGTGCCAGCAGCAGCCGTGGACTGAACACTGAAGCTTTCTTT. The chain has TRBV9 and TRBJ1-1, with D hard to call. Germline V lookup: CDR1 SGDLS, CDR2 YYNGEE. Trimming removed 4 bases at V and 0 bases at J, with 10 bases between. This CDR3 has 14 residues.

This CDR3 reads CAISESYGPRQKYGYTF. The CDR3 DNA follows: TGTGCCATCAGTGAGTCTTATGGGCCTCGACAGAAGTATGGCTACACCTTC. V gene TRBV10-3 combines with J gene TRBJ1-2, with D perhaps TRBD1 (5 bases). V dropped 0 bases and J dropped 5 bases, with 19 bases sitting between them. The CDR3 spans 17 residues. Germline assignment: CDR1 ENHRY and CDR2 SYGVKD.

This clonotype was detected ten times or more. The rearrangement links TRBV27 to TRBJ1-5; D may be TRBD1 (6 bases). V dropped 6 bases and J dropped 1 base, with 13 bases sitting between them. Germline CDR1 reads MNHEY; CDR2 reads SMNVEV (reference sequence). The CDR3 is 15 amino acids. The CDR3 region is CASRAGTLSNQPQHF. CDR3 coding DNA: TGTGCCAGCAGAGCCGGGACATTGAGCAATCAGCCCCAGCATTTT.

This clonotype showed up many times. This chain connects TRBV20-1 to TRBJ2-7; D unresolved. The CDR3 extends over 14 amino acids. Germline values: CDR1 DFQATT, CDR2 SNEGSKA (reference sequence). V dropped 4 bases and J dropped 0 bases, with 13 bases sitting between them. CDR3 in DNA: TGCAGTGCTACGATCTGGGAATCCTCCTACGAGCAGTACTTC. The encoded protein is CSATIWESSYEQYF.

This clonotype was found a few times. The rearrangement links TRBV20-1 to TRBJ2-7; 9 bases are shared with TRBD2. V lost 3 bases to trimming and J lost 4 bases; unmatched junction nucleotides: 13. The CDR3 extends over 16 amino acids. Germline assignment: CDR1 DFQATT and CDR2 SNEGSKA (reference sequence). The CDR3 DNA sequence: TGCAGTGCTAGCGTGCGGGAGGGTGAATCGGGATACGAGCAGTACTTC. This gives the protein CSASVREGESGYEQYF.

This clonotype has ten or more counts. This chain links TRBV20-1 with TRBJ1-6, with D maybe TRBD1 (5 bases). The CDR3 sequence is 12 residues long. The V gene lost 4 bases and the J gene lost 9 bases, with 10 bases spanning the gap. Germline V gene lookup returns CDR1 DFQATT and CDR2 SNEGSKA (reference sequence). The CDR3 DNA reads as TGCAGTGCTACTCGACAGTTTTCACCCCTCCACTTT. It specifies CSATRQFSPLHF.

This clonotype occurred many times. V usage is TRBV28 and J usage is TRBJ2-3; D gene uncertain. Germline CDR1 MDHEN, CDR2 SYDVKM. V dropped 6 bases and J dropped 1 base, with 14 bases sitting between them. The CDR3 is 15 amino acids. CDR3 sequence: CASSPTLSRTDTQYF. CDR3 coding DNA: TGTGCCAGCAGCCCCACACTATCTCGCACAGATACGCAGTATTTT.

This clonotype has a count of ten or more. The chain carries TRBV20-1 and TRBJ2-3; no clear D. Germline V gene lookup returns CDR1 DFQATT and CDR2 SNEGSKA (reference sequence). The CDR3 has 13 residues. Trimming shortened V by 2 bases and J by 3 bases, and 9 bases separated the two germline ends. CDR3 in DNA: TGCAGTGCTAGAAGTCTAGGGACAGATACGCAGTATTTT. This encodes CSARSLGTDTQYF.

This clonotype was counted ten times or more. The chain links TRBV7-2 to TRBJ2-2; D is uncertain. CDR3 size: 12 residues. Deletions cut 4 bases from V and 7 bases from J, with 7 bases between. Germline assignment: CDR1 SGHTA and CDR2 FQGNSA. DNA for the CDR3: TGTGCCAGCAGCTCGCAGCTCGGGGAGCTGTTTTTT. Translated: CASSSQLGELFF.

This clonotype was seen at least ten times. The chain has TRBV7-2 and TRBJ2-7, with 8 positions matching TRBD1. This CDR3 spans 14 amino acids. The junction had 4 bases not matched to a gene; V was cut back by 2 bases and J by 4 bases. Germline CDR1 SGHTA, CDR2 FQGNSA. The CDR3 DNA reads as TGTGCCAGCAGCTTATTCCAGGGGGCGTACGAGCAGTACTTC. It specifies CASSLFQGAYEQYF.